The 25 T cell receptor beta chains listed next were all sequenced from one sample in a study of spatial heterogeneity in lung cancer. TCRdb analysed the 5' RACE reads with MiXCR anew, one entry per CDR3 protein. The table has 20,000 to 25,000 distinct CDR3 sequences, about 4.6% seen once. Stated time point: sample taken at primary tumor resection. Sample: PBMCs, taken at surgery. The receptors stem from a male donor with early-stage non-small cell lung cancer.

This clonotype was seen ten or more times. Here the CDR3 DNA reads TGTGCCAGCAGCGGGGGGAATAATTCACCCCTCCACTTT. Protein product: CASSGGNNSPLHF. This chain joins TRBV6-2 or TRBV6-3 and TRBJ1-6, with D possibly TRBD1 on 5 matching bases. The V end lost 6 bases, the J end lost 5 bases, and 8 bases lay between the germline ends. The CDR3 loop spans 13 amino acids. The germline CDR1 and CDR2 sequences are MNHEY and SVGEGT.

This clonotype appeared many times. The gene calls are TRBV20-1 and TRBJ2-2; perhaps D is TRBD1 or TRBD2 (5 bases each). There are 15 residues in the CDR3. The germline V and J ends were trimmed by 6 bases and 5 bases, with 19 bases remaining between them. Per germline, CDR1 DFQATT and CDR2 SNEGSKA (reference sequence). CDR3 DNA: TGCAGTGCGACCGGGACGGATTCTGGGACCGGGGAGCTGTTTTTT. It specifies CSATGTDSGTGELFF.

The V gene is TRBV9, the J gene TRBJ1-6; no reliable D call. Trimming left V 0 bases short and J 8 bases short, with 9 bases between. Germline assignment: CDR1 SGDLS and CDR2 YYNGEE. The CDR3 sequence is 14 residues long. As DNA, the CDR3 is TGTGCCAGCAGCGTAGCCCAGACCCATTCACCCCTCCACTTT. This gives the protein CASSVAQTHSPLHF.

This clonotype has ten or more counts. The chain uses TRBV6-6 and TRBJ2-7; possible D gene TRBD2, 7 bases. The CDR3 runs 12 residues. Germline V lookup: CDR1 MNHNY, CDR2 SVGAGI (reference sequence). The CDR3 sequence is CAGRGASYEQYF. DNA of the CDR3: TGTGCTGGACGGGGGGCTAGCTACGAGCAGTACTTC.

This clonotype has ten or more counts. This chain connects TRBV20-1 to TRBJ2-3; D is possibly TRBD1 (6 bases). The CDR3 contains 14 residues. V was cut by 5 bases and J by 2 bases, with 14 bases left in between. Germline assignment: CDR1 DFQATT and CDR2 SNEGSKA (reference sequence). The CDR3 nucleotides read TGCAGTGCTCCCTTCGGGACATACACAGATACGCAGTATTTT. This translates into CSAPFGTYTDTQYF.

Many counts were recorded for this clonotype. This chain links TRBV7-3 with TRBJ2-5; D call uncertain. Germline V CDR1 and CDR2: SGHTA, FQGTGA. V was trimmed by 3 bases and J by 3 bases, leaving 11 bases between them. The length of the CDR3 is 14 residues. The CDR3 sequence is CASSFLGPKETQYF. Written as DNA, the CDR3 is TGTGCCAGCAGCTTTCTGGGCCCTAAAGAGACCCAGTACTTC.

This clonotype was seen a few times. V usage is TRBV21-1 and J usage is TRBJ1-5; TRBD1, the table's D call, was not compared with the DNA. TRBV21-1 is a documented pseudogene. This CDR3 spans 18 amino acids. CDR3 amino acids: CASSKEMGTENSNQPQHF. The CDR3 DNA reads TGTGCCAGCAGCAAAGAAATGGGGACAGAGAATAGCAATCAGCCCCAGCATTTT.

Many counts were recorded for this clonotype. The chain is built from TRBV6-6 and TRBJ2-1; 9 nucleotides align to TRBD2. CDR1 MNHNY and CDR2 SVGAGI come from the germline V gene (reference sequence). CDR3 length: 14 amino acids. J lost 5 bases, V lost 7 bases, and 6 bases had no gene match. The CDR3, as DNA: TGTGCCAGCACTAAGGCTAGCGGGAACAATGAGCAGTTCTTC. Protein sequence: CASTKASGNNEQFF.

The V and J genes are TRBV12-3 or TRBV12-4 and TRBJ1-5, with 8 bases fitting TRBD1. CDR3 length: 14 amino acids. V was pared by 5 bases and J by 5 bases, with 5 bases of the junction left unmatched. The DNA for the CDR3 is TGTGCCAGCAGTCCTCGACAGGGGTATCAGCCCCAGCATTTT. This translates into CASSPRQGYQPQHF.

Many counts were recorded for this clonotype. The rearrangement uses TRBV7-9 and TRBJ2-3; 11 nucleotides agree with TRBD2. The CDR3 has 16 residues. Germline CDR1 reads SEHNR; CDR2 reads FQNEAQ (reference sequence). After removal of 0 bases from V and 4 bases from J, the junction contained 3 bases not matched to a gene. CDR3 DNA: TGTGCCAGCAGCTTAGCGATAGCGGGGGGGCCAGATACGCAGTATTTT. Its translation: CASSLAIAGGPDTQYF.

This clonotype was seen repeatedly, ten times or more. CDR3 bases: TGTGCCAGCAGCTTAGCGCCGGGGCAGCGGGGCAACTATGGCTACACCTTC. This encodes CASSLAPGQRGNYGYTF. The chain combines TRBV7-2 with TRBJ1-2; D perhaps matches TRBD1 (5 bases). The CDR3 length is 17 residues. Germline V gene lookup returns CDR1 SGHTA and CDR2 FQGNSA. V was pared by 0 bases and J by 2 bases, with 16 bases between.

The table lists this clonotype with many counts. This sequence joins TRBV30 and TRBJ2-3; D uncertain. Germline-derived CDR1 and CDR2 are GTSNPN and SVGIG (reference sequence). Trimming pared 2 bases from V and 8 bases from J, leaving 8 bases between. The CDR3 is made up of 11 amino acids. In DNA, the CDR3 is TGTGCCTGGAGTCTTTTAAGTACGCAGTATTTT. Translated: CAWSLLSTQYF.

This clonotype was counted ten times or more. V is TRBV11-2 and J is TRBJ1-6; TRBD1 matches at 7 bases. The junction had 3 bases not matched to a gene; V was cut back by 5 bases and J by 8 bases. The CDR3 spans 13 residues. The germline gives CDR1 SGHAT, CDR2 FQNNGV. The chain's CDR3 is CASSRDRDSPLHF. CDR3 nucleotides: TGTGCCAGCAGCCGGGACAGAGATTCACCCCTCCACTTT.

This clonotype was found many times. An end of the junction differs from the germline gene, which may be a read error. This rearrangement joins TRBV7-7 to TRBJ1-1, with 7 bases matching TRBD1. The CDR3 is 15 amino acids. From germline, CDR1 is SSHAT and CDR2 FNYEAQ (reference sequence). DNA for the CDR3: TGTGCTAGCAGCCCACCGGGGACAGAGAACACTGAAGCTTTCTTT. Encoded protein: CASSPPGTENTEAFF.

About this clonotype itself: A read error may be the cause here, since a much bigger clone is one base away. The gene calls are TRBV3-1 and TRBJ1-2; no definite D call. Germline V gene sequence: CDR1 LGHDT, CDR2 YNNKEL (reference sequence). The CDR3 runs to 16 residues. CDR3 nucleotides: TGTGCCAGCAGCCAAGATCCCGGGGTTACAAACTATGGCTACAGCTTC. Translated: CASSQDPGVTNYGYSF. The full variable domain, rest sourced from reference TRBV3-1 and TRBJ1-2, is DTAVSQTPKYLVTQMGNDKSIKCEQNLGHDTMYWYKQDSKKFLKIMFSYNNKELIINETVPNRFSPKSPDKAHLNLHINSLELGDSAVYFCASSQDPGVTNYGYSFGSGTRLTVV.

In its sample, this clonotype is medium-sized. The V call is TRBV29-1, the J call TRBJ1-1; tentatively, D is TRBD1 (6 bases). Trimming removed 4 bases from V and 7 bases from J, with 10 bases in between. The CDR3 loop spans 11 amino acids. Germline lookup yields CDR1 SQVTM and CDR2 ANQGSEA. The CDR3 is CSVGGQLEAFF. CDR3 nucleotide sequence: TGCAGCGTTGGGGGGCAGCTTGAAGCTTTCTTT.

Many counts were recorded for this clonotype. The chain employs TRBV7-2 and TRBJ2-7; 10 nucleotides line up with TRBD1. Looked up from germline, CDR1 is SGHTA and CDR2 is FQGNSA. V shed 7 bases and J 7 bases; nucleotides not matched to a gene: 10. The CDR3 has 14 amino acids. The CDR3 here is CASTDGTGAQEQYF. Written as DNA, the CDR3 is TGTGCCAGCACCGACGGGACAGGGGCCCAGGAGCAGTACTTC.

There are many counts of this clonotype. The CDR3 loop is CASSYSLGSHTDTQYF. The CDR3 DNA reads as TGTGCCAGCAGTTACTCACTAGGATCACACACAGATACGCAGTATTTT. This rearrangement joins TRBV6-5 to TRBJ2-3; TRBD2 is a possible D gene (5 bases). The V gene lost 0 bases and the J gene lost 2 bases, with 12 bases spanning the gap. Germline V gives CDR1 MNHEY, CDR2 SVGAGI. The CDR3 has 16 residues.

This clonotype has ten or more counts. The V gene is TRBV29-1, the J gene TRBJ2-1; weak D call: TRBD1 (5 bases). Germline lookup yields CDR1 SQVTM and CDR2 ANQGSEA. The V end lost 1 base, the J end lost 3 bases, and 16 bases lay between the germline ends. This CDR3 contains 16 residues. The CDR3 here is CSVEGVAGRVYNEQFF. Written as DNA, the CDR3 is TGCAGCGTTGAAGGCGTCGCCGGCAGGGTCTACAATGAGCAGTTCTTC.

This clonotype was seen repeatedly, ten times or more. The chain uses TRBV7-2 and TRBJ2-1, with D uncertain. The V end was cut by 1 base, the J end by 13 bases, with 11 bases between. Germline CDR1 and CDR2: SGHTA and FQGNSA. The CDR3 contains 12 residues. The CDR3 reads CASSLVSFGQFF. CDR3 sequence (DNA): TGTGCCAGCAGCTTAGTAAGCTTCGGTCAGTTCTTC.

The table lists this clonotype with many counts. V usage is TRBV3-1 and J usage is TRBJ2-3, with 9 bases matching TRBD2. V trimming: 4 bases; J trimming: 3 bases; junction bases outside the gene matches: 5. The CDR3 is made up of 15 amino acids. Germline assignment: CDR1 LGHDT and CDR2 YNNKEL (reference sequence). CDR3 bases: TGTGCCAGCAGCCTACTAGCGGGCGCTACAGATACGCAGTATTTT. Translating gives CASSLLAGATDTQYF.

This clonotype was found many times. The chain couples TRBV6-5 to TRBJ2-2; D is unclear. The germline V gene encodes CDR1 MNHEY and CDR2 SVGAGI. CDR3 size: 14 residues. Trimming shortened V by 6 bases and J by 1 base, and 9 bases separated the two germline ends. In DNA, the CDR3 is TGTGCCAGCAGCTTACGACTGAACACCGGGGAGCTGTTTTTT. Its translation is CASSLRLNTGELFF.

By share, this clonotype ranks as medium-sized (0.01 to 0.1%). The chain links TRBV6-5 to TRBJ2-7, with D possibly called TRBD1 or TRBD2 (6 bases each). V was pared by 5 bases and J by 4 bases, with 9 bases between. CDR1 is MNHEY and CDR2 is SVGAGI in the germline V gene. The CDR3 length is 12 residues. CDR3 in DNA: TGTGCCAGCAGTCTAGGGGGGTACGAGCAGTACTTC. It specifies CASSLGGYEQYF.

The chain employs TRBV12-3 or TRBV12-4 and TRBJ2-3, with a tentative D call TRBD1 (5 bases). V was trimmed by 3 bases and J by 4 bases, leaving 11 bases between them. The CDR3 totals 14 residues. The CDR3 sequence: CASSLGTGSDTQYF. CDR3 nucleotide sequence: TGTGCCAGCAGTTTGGGAACAGGTTCAGATACGCAGTATTTT.

Details on this clonotype: Given a much more abundant clone one base away, this may be a read error. CDR3 loop: CASSRDSVVDEQYF. The CDR3 DNA follows: TGCGCCAGCAGCCGGGACAGTGTGGTCGACGAGCAGTACTTC. This rearrangement joins TRBV5-1 to TRBJ2-7; 7 bases map to TRBD1. V lost 4 bases to trimming and J lost 5 bases; unmatched junction nucleotides: 9. CDR3 length equals 14 residues. From germline, CDR1 is SGHRS and CDR2 YFSETQ.